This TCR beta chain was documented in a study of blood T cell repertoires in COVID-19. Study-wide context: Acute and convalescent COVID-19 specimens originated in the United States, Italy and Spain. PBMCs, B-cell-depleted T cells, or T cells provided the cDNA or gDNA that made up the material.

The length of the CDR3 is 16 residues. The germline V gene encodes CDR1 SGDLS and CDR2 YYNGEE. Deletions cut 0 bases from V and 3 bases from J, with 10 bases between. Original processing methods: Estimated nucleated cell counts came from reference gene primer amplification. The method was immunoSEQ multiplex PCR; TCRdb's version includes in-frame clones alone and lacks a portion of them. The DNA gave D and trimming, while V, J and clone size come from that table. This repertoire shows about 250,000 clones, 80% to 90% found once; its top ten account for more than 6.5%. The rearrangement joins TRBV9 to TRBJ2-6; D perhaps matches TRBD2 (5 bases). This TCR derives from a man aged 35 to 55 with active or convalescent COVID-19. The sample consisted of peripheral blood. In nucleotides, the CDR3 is TGTGCCAGCAGCGTAGATCCGGGGTATGGGGCCAACGTCCTGACTTTC. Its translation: CASSVDPGYGANVLTF. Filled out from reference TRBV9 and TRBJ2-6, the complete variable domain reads DSGVTQTPKHLITATGQRVTLRCSPRSGDLSVYWYQQSLDQGLQFLIQYYNGEERAKGNILERFSAQQFPDLHSELNLSSLELGDSALYFCASSVDPGYGANVLTFGAGSRLTVL.